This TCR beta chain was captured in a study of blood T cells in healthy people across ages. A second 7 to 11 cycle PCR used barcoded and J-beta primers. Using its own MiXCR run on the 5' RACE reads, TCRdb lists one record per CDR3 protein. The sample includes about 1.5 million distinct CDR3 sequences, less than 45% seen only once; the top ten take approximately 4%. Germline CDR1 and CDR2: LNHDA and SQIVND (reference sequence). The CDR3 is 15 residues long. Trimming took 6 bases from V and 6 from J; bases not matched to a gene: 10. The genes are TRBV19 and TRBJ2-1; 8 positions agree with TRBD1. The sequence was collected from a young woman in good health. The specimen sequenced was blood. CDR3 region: CASRGIWTGRNEQFF. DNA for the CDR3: TGTGCCAGTAGGGGAATCTGGACAGGGCGCAATGAGCAGTTCTTC.